The 6 T cell receptor beta chains given below trace back to one sample, sequenced in a study of blood T cell repertoires in COVID-19. Produced via immunoSEQ multiplex PCR; TCRdb's table is partial and in-frame only. The table shows a few hundred thousand clones, with roughly 87% occurring only once. The sample taken for sequencing was peripheral blood. The receptors were sampled from a woman aged 40 to 49 who had recovered from COVID-19.

The rearrangement joins TRBV18 to TRBJ2-3, with 7 positions matching TRBD2. This CDR3 is 14 amino acids long. Trimming removed 2 bases from V and 5 bases from J; junction bases left unmatched: 4. The V gene's germline CDR1 is KGHSH and CDR2 LQKENI. This chain's CDR3 is CASSPGTGGDTQYF. The CDR3 DNA is TGTGCCAGCTCACCAGGGACGGGAGGAGATACGCAGTATTTT.

This rearrangement joins TRBV5-6 to TRBJ2-6, with D possibly matching TRBD1 (6 bases). From germline, CDR1 is SGHDT and CDR2 YYEEEE. Trimming stripped 1 base from V and 0 bases from J, with 17 bases between. The CDR3 is made up of 19 amino acids. This chain's CDR3 is CASSLFRETGHSGANVLTF. DNA of the CDR3: TGTGCCAGCAGCTTGTTTAGGGAAACAGGGCACTCTGGGGCCAACGTCCTGACTTTC.

V is TRBV19 and J is TRBJ1-2; TRBD1 matches at 11 bases. The V segment lost 9 bases and the J segment 4 bases; nucleotides outside the gene matches: 7. This CDR3 spans 14 amino acids. CDR1 is LNHDA and CDR2 is SQIVND in the germline V gene (reference sequence). CDR3 sequence: CASSRDRGVYGYTF. CDR3 DNA sequence: TGTGCCAGCTCGAGGGACAGGGGGGTCTATGGCTACACCTTC.

The gene calls are TRBV12-3 or TRBV12-4 and TRBJ2-5, with unresolved D. This CDR3 contains 13 residues. V was shortened by 1 base and J by 5 bases, with 8 bases between the two germline ends. CDR3 protein: CASSLGSVETQYF. DNA for the CDR3: TGTGCCAGCAGTTTAGGGTCGGTGGAGACCCAGTACTTC.

The chain recombines TRBV5-4 with TRBJ2-7, with 10 bases lining up with TRBD1. Germline V gene lookup returns CDR1 SGHNT and CDR2 YYREEE (reference sequence). J was trimmed by 2 bases and V by 0 bases; bases with no gene match: 2. The CDR3 has 15 amino acids. CDR3 sequence: CASSLGQGAPYEQYF. The CDR3 DNA sequence: TGTGCCAGCAGCTTGGGACAGGGGGCCCCCTACGAGCAGTACTTC.

The chain joins TRBV7-2 to TRBJ2-5; 7 bases are a match to TRBD1. The CDR3 runs 14 residues. In germline, CDR1 is SGHTA, CDR2 FQGNSA. V lost 3 bases to trimming and J lost 4 bases; unmatched junction nucleotides: 5. CDR3 nucleotides: TGTGCCAGCAGCTTGGACAGGCAGGGAGAGACCCAGTACTTC. Translated, it gives CASSLDRQGETQYF.